The clone carrying this T cell receptor beta chain was detected only a few times. The antigen is unknown. V shed 4 bases and J shed 3 bases, with 7 bases lying between them. This CDR3 is built from 13 residues. This sample was included in a study of response to subunit inactivated influenza vaccine. TCRdb ran MiXCR on the RT-PCR reads and lists one entry per CDR3 protein. Among about 610,000 distinct CDR3 sequences listed, around 15% were seen once. General study results and limits: The authors put forward the suggestion that each seasonal influenza vaccination may bring in only a limited number of new T cells.

The sequence was collected from a man aged 45-65 years who received an inactivated influenza vaccine. Sequencing used PBMCs from blood, obtained 11 to 12 days after vaccination. V is TRBV12-3 or TRBV12-4 and J is TRBJ1-5; unclear D gene. The CDR3 DNA is TGTGCCAGCAGTTCAGGTTACAATCAGCCCCAGCATTTT. This translates into CASSSGYNQPQHF.